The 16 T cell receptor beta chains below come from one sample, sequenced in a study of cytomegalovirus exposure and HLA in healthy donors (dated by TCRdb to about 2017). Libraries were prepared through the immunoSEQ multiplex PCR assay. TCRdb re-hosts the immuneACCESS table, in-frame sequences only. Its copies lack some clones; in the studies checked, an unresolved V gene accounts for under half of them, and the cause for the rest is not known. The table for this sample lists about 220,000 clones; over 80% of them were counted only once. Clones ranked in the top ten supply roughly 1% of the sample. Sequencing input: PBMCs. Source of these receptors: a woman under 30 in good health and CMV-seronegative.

CDR3 region: CAWSVTDRMSQPQHF. DNA of the CDR3: TGTGCCTGGAGTGTAACAGACAGGATGTCTCAGCCCCAGCATTTT. The V and J genes are TRBV30 and TRBJ1-5; possible D gene TRBD1, 6 bases. Germline V gives CDR1 GTSNPN, CDR2 SVGIG (reference sequence). The CDR3 is made up of 15 amino acids. The V end lost 0 bases, the J end lost 6 bases, and 15 bases lay between the germline ends.

In nucleotides, the CDR3 is TGTGCCAGCAGCTTAAAGGTTGGGGCAGGGGAATACGAGCAGTACTTC. Its protein is CASSLKVGAGEYEQYF. The chain carries TRBV7-9 and TRBJ2-7, with D perhaps TRBD1 (6 bases). V was cut by 2 bases and J by 4 bases, with 18 bases left in between. There are 16 residues in the CDR3. Germline CDR1 is SEHNR and CDR2 is FQNEAQ (reference sequence).

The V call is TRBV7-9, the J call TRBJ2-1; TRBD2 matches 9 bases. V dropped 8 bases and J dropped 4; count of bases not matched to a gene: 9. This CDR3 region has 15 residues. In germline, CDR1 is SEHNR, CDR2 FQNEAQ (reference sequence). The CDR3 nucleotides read TGTGCCAGCCGACCTCGAACTAGCGGGTACAATGAGCAGTTCTTC. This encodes CASRPRTSGYNEQFF. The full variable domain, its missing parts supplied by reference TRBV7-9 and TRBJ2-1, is DTGVSQNPRHKITKRGQNVTFRCDPISEHNRLYWYRQTLGQGPEFLTYFQNEAQLEKSRLLSDRFSAERPKGSFSTLEIQRTEQGDSAMYLCASRPRTSGYNEQFFGPGTRLTVL.

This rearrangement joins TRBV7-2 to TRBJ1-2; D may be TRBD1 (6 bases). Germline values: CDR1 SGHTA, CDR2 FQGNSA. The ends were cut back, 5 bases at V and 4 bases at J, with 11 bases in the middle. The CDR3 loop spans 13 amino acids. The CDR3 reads CASSADRLYGYTF. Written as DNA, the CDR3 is TGTGCCAGCAGCGCTGACAGGCTCTATGGCTACACCTTC.

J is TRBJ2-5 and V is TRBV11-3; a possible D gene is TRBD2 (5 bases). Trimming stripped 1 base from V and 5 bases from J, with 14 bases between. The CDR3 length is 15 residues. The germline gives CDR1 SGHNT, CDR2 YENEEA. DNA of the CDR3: TGTGCCAGCAGCTTAGTACCGGGTCGGGGTGAGACCCAGTACTTC. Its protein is CASSLVPGRGETQYF.

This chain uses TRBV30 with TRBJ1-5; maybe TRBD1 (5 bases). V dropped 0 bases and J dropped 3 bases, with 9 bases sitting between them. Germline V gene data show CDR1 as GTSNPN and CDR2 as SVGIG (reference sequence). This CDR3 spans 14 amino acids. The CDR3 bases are TGTGCCTGGAGTGTGACAGTCTCCAATCAGCCCCAGCATTTT. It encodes CAWSVTVSNQPQHF. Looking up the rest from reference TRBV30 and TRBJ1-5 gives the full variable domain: SQTIHQWPATLVQPVGSPLSLECTVEGTSNPNLYWYRQAAGRGLQLLFYSVGIGQISSEVPQNLSASRPQDRQFILSSKKLLLSDSGFYLCAWSVTVSNQPQHFGDGTRLSIL.

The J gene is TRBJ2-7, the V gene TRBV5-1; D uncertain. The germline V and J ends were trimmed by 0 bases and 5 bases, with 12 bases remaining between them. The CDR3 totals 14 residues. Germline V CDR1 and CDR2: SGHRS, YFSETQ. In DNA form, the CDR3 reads TGCGCCAGCAGCTTGGCCGTGCAGTCCCACGAGCAGTACTTC. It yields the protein CASSLAVQSHEQYF.

DNA for the CDR3: TGCGCCAGCAGCCAACCCGGGACAGCGGCCTTGACTTTCTTT. Translated: CASSQPGTAALTFF. V is TRBV4-1 and J is TRBJ1-1; the match to TRBD1 covers 7 bases. In germline, CDR1 is MGHRA, CDR2 YSYEKL. The CDR3 has 14 amino acids. Trimming at V came to 2 bases and at J to 12 bases, leaving 12 bases not matched to a gene.

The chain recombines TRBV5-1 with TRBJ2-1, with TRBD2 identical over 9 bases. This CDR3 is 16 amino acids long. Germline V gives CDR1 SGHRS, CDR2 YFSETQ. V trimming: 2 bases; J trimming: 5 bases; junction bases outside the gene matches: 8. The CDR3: CASSFNALAGNNEQFF. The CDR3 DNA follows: TGCGCCAGCAGCTTCAACGCACTAGCGGGCAACAATGAGCAGTTCTTC.

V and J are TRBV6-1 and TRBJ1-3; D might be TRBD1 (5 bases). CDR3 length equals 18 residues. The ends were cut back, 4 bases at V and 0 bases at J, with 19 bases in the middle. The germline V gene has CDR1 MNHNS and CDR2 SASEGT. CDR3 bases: TGTGCCAGCAGTGTACGGCTCACAGGAGCCCTCTCTGGAAACACCATATATTTT. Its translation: CASSVRLTGALSGNTIYF.

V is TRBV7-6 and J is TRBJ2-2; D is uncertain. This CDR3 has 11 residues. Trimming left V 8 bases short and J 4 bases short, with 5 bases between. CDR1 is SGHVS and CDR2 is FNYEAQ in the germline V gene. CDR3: CASFSTGELFF. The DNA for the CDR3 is TGTGCCAGCTTTAGCACCGGGGAGCTGTTTTTT. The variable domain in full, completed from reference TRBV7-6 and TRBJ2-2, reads GAGVSQSPRYKVTKRGQDVALRCDPISGHVSLYWYRQALGQGPEFLTYFNYEAQQDKSGLPNDRFSAERPEGSISTLTIQRTEQRDSAMYRCASFSTGELFFGEGSRLTVL.

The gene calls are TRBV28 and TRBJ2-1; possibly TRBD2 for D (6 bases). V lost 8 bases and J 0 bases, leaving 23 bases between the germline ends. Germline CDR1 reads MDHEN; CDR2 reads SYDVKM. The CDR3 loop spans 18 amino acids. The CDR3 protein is CASRPTGGAEGSYNEQFF. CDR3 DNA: TGTGCCAGCCGTCCCACCGGCGGAGCGGAGGGCTCCTACAATGAGCAGTTCTTC.

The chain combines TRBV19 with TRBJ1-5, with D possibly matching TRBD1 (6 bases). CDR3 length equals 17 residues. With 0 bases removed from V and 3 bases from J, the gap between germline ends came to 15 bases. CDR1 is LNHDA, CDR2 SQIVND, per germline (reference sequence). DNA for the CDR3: TGTGCCAGTAGTATAGATGGGAGTCAGGGGTTCAATCAGCCCCAGCATTTT. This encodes CASSIDGSQGFNQPQHF.

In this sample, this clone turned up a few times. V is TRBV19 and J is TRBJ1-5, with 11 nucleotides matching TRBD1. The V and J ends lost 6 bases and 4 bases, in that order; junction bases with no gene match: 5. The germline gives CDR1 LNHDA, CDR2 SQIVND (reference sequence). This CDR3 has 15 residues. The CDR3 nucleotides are TGTGCCAGTAGGCTGGACAGGGGGCCAAATCAGCCCCAGCATTTT. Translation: CASRLDRGPNQPQHF.

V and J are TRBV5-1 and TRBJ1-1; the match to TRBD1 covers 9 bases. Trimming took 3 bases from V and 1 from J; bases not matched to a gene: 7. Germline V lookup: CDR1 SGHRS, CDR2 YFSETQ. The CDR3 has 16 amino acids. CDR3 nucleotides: TGCGCCAGCAGCTGGGACAGGGTTCACCCGAACACTGAAGCTTTCTTT. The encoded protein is CASSWDRVHPNTEAFF.

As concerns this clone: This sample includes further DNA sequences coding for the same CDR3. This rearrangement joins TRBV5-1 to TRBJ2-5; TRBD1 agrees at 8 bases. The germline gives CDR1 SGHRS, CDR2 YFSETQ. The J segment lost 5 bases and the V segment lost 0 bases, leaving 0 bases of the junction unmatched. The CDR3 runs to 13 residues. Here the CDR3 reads CASSLGTGETQYF. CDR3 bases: TGCGCCAGCAGCTTGGGGACAGGGGAGACCCAGTACTTC. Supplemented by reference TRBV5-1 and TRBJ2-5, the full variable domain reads KAGVTQTPRYLIKTRGQQVTLSCSPISGHRSVSWYQQTPGQGLQFLFEYFSETQRNKGNFPGRFSGRQFSNSRSEMNVSTLELGDSALYLCASSLGTGETQYFGPGTRLLVL.